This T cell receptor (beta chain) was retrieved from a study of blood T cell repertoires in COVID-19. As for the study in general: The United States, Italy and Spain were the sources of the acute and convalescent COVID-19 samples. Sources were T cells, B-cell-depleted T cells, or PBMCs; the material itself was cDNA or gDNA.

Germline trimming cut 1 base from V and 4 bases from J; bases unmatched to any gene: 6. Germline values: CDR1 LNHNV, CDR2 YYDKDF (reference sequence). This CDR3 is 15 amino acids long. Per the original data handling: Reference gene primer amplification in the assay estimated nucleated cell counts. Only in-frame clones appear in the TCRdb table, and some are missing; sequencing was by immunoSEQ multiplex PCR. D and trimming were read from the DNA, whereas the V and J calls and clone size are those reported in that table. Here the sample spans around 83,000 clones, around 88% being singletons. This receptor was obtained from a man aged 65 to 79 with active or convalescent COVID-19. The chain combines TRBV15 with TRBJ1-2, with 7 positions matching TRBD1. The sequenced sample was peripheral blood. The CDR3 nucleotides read TGTGCCACCAGCAGAGTTCCGGGACAGTTCTATGGCTACACCTTC. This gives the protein CATSRVPGQFYGYTF.